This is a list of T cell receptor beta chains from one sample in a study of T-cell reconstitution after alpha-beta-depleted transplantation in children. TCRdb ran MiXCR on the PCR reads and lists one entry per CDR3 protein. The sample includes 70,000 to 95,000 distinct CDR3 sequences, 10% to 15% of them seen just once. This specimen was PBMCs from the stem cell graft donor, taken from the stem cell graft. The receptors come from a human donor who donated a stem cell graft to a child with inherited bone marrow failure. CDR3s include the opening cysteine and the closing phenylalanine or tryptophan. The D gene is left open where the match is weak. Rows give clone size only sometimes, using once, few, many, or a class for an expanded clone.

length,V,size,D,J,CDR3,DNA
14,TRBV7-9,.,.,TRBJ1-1,CASSLDAGSTEAFF,TGTGCCAGCAGCTTAGACGCAGGGAGCACTGAAGCTTTCTTT
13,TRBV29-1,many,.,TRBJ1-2,CSVAAPPNYGYTF,TGCAGCGTTGCGGCTCCACCCAACTATGGCTACACCTTC
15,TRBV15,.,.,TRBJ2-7,CATSRGGMGSYEQYF,TGTGCCACCAGCAGAGGGGGGATGGGATCCTACGAGCAGTACTTC
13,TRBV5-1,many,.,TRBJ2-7,CASSDSYSYEQYF,TGCGCCAGCAGTGACTCTTACTCCTACGAGCAGTACTTC
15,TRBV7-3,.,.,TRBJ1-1,CASSLTGDGDTEAFF,TGTGCCAGCAGCTTAACCGGGGACGGGGACACTGAAGCTTTCTTT
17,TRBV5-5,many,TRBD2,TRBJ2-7,CASSLGLAGARTYEQYF,TGTGCCAGCAGCTTGGGGCTAGCGGGAGCTCGGACCTACGAGCAGTACTTC
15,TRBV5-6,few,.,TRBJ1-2,CASSLGTTPLYGYTF,TGTGCCAGCAGCTTGGGCACGACTCCCTTATATGGCTACACCTTC
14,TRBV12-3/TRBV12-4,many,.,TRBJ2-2,CASSLGTATGELFF,TGTGCCAGCAGCCTCGGGACGGCCACCGGGGAGCTGTTTTTT
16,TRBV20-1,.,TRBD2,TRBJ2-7,CSARAPSGGGAEEQYF,TGCAGTGCTAGAGCGCCCTCCGGCGGGGGGGCCGAGGAGCAGTACTTC
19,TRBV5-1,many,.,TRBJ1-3,CASSLVSGAGLLEMDTIYF,TGCGCCAGCAGCTTGGTCTCGGGGGCGGGACTCCTCGAGATGGACACCATATATTTT
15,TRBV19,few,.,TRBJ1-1,CASSMRTFRPTEAFF,TGTGCCAGTAGTATGAGGACCTTCCGGCCCACTGAAGCTTTCTTT
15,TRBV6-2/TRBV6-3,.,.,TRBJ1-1,CASSHRGGEITEAFF,TGTGCCAGCAGTCACCGTGGGGGAGAGATCACTGAAGCTTTCTTT
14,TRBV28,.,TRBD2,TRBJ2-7,CASSRSGRSYEQYF,TGTGCCAGCAGCCGCAGCGGGAGGAGTTACGAGCAGTACTTC
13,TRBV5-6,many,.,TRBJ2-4,CASSVRDTSIQYF,TGTGCCAGCAGCGTCCGGGACACCAGCATTCAGTACTTC
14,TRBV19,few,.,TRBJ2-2,CASSDQGNTGELFF,TGTGCCAGTAGTGACCAGGGTAACACCGGGGAGCTGTTTTTT
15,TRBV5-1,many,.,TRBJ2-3,CASSVTRGVADTQYF,TGCGCCAGCAGCGTCACTAGAGGGGTGGCAGATACGCAGTATTTT
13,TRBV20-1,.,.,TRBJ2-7,CSARGAGLNEQYF,TGCAGTGCTAGAGGGGCAGGGTTGAACGAGCAGTACTTC
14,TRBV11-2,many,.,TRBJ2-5,CASSSRERKETQYF,TGTGCCAGCAGCTCCCGGGAGAGAAAAGAGACCCAGTACTTC
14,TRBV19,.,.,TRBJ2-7,CASSIVASSYEQYF,TGTGCCAGTAGTATAGTGGCGAGCTCCTACGAGCAGTACTTC
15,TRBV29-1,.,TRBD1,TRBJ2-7,CSVGGTGGISDEQYF,TGCAGCGTTGGGGGGACAGGGGGCATAAGCGACGAGCAGTACTTC
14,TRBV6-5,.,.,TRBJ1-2,CASSYIGEPYGYTF,TGTGCCAGCAGTTACATTGGAGAACCCTATGGCTACACCTTC
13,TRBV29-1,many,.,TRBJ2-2,CSVGRAGSGELFF,TGCAGCGTTGGGCGGGCCGGGTCCGGGGAGCTGTTTTTT
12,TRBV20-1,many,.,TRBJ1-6,CSARGAYSPLHF,TGCAGTGCTAGAGGGGCTTATTCACCCCTCCACTTT
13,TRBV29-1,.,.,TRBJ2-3,CSVEPASTDTQYF,TGCAGCGTTGAACCAGCTAGCACAGATACGCAGTATTTT
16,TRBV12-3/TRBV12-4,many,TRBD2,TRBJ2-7,CASSGWGLAGPYEQYF,TGTGCCAGCAGTGGCTGGGGACTAGCGGGACCCTACGAGCAGTACTTC
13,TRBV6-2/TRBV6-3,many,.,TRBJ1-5,CASRDSGGQPQHF,TGTGCCAGCAGAGACAGTGGGGGCCAGCCCCAGCATTTT
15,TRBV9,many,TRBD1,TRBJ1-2,CASNSGQGWNYGYTF,TGTGCCAGCAACTCGGGACAGGGATGGAACTATGGCTACACCTTC
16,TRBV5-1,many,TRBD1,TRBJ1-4,CASSFSQGARSEKLFF,TGCGCCAGCAGCTTTTCACAGGGGGCTAGGAGTGAAAAACTGTTTTTT
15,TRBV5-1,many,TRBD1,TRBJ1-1,CASSYTGGSNTEAFF,TGCGCCAGCAGCTACACAGGGGGTTCTAACACTGAAGCTTTCTTT
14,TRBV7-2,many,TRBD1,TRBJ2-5,CASSLFRTGETQYF,TGTGCCAGCAGCTTATTCAGGACAGGAGAGACCCAGTACTTC
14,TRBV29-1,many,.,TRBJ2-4,CSVAGNLAKNIQYF,TGCAGCGTTGCGGGCAACTTAGCCAAAAACATTCAGTACTTC
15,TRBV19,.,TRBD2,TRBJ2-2,CASSQLAGEAGELFF,TGTGCCAGTAGCCAACTAGCGGGAGAGGCCGGGGAGCTGTTTTTT
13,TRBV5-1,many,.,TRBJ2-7,CASSLQASSEQYF,TGCGCCAGCAGCTTGCAGGCTAGTAGCGAGCAGTACTTC
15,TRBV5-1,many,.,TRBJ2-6,CASTPPVSGANVLTF,TGCGCCAGCACACCCCCGGTCTCTGGGGCCAACGTCCTGACTTTC
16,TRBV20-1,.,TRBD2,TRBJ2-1,CCARDLLAGAYNEQFF,TGCTGTGCTAGAGACCTACTAGCGGGAGCCTACAATGAGCAGTTCTTC
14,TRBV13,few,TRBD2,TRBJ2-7,CASRLAGGPYEQYF,TGTGCCAGCAGGTTAGCGGGAGGGCCCTACGAGCAGTACTTC
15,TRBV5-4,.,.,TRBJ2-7,CASSLLGGRSYEQYF,TGTGCCAGCAGCTTGTTGGGGGGTAGGTCCTACGAGCAGTACTTC
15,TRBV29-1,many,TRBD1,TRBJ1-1,CSVSGGWAMNTEAFF,TGCAGCGTTTCAGGGGGCTGGGCAATGAACACTGAAGCTTTCTTT
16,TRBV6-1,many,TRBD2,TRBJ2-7,CASIPFGTGGPYEQYF,TGTGCCAGCATTCCTTTTGGTACGGGGGGGCCTTACGAGCAGTACTTC
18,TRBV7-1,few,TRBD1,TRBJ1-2,CASSSDMGTGKTDYGYTF,TGTGCCAGCAGCTCCGATATGGGGACAGGGAAAACGGACTATGGCTACACCTTC
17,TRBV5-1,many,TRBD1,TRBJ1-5,CASSLGPTTGDNQPQHF,TGCGCCAGCAGCTTGGGGCCCACTACAGGGGACAATCAGCCCCAGCATTTT
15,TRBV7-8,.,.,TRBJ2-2,CASSLDAGLVGELFF,TGTGCCAGCAGCTTAGATGCAGGCCTCGTCGGGGAGCTGTTTTTT
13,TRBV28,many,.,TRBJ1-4,CASSPGSRGQLFF,TGTGCCAGCAGTCCCGGTAGTCGGGGTCAACTGTTTTTT
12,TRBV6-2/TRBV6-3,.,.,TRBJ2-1,CASRLSVNEQFF,TGTGCCAGCAGGCTTAGCGTCAATGAGCAGTTCTTC
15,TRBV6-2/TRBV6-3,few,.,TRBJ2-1,CASSYSVQSGNEQFF,TGTGCCAGCAGTTACTCGGTCCAGTCTGGCAATGAGCAGTTCTTC